The clone carrying this T cell receptor beta chain was counted between two and nine times. What it recognizes is unknown. Time point described: sample taken at primary tumor resection. Unsorted whole RNA of tumor, nontumor lung or frozen PBMC was sequenced. This record belongs to a study of spatial heterogeneity in lung cancer. Whole-study context: The library had UMIs, and each TCR and UMI pair averaged more than ten raw reads. Study-level points and caveats: Higher tumor mutation counts went along with higher counts of expanded intratumoral alpha and beta TCRs. Alpha chains reached an estimated coverage of approximately 6.6% of tumor T cells, and beta chains 11% to 15%.

TCRdb processed the 5' RACE reads anew with MiXCR; each CDR3 protein has one entry. The table has roughly 10,000 distinct CDR3 sequences, roughly 7.9% seen once. CDR3 length: 14 residues. V lost 4 bases to trimming and J lost 6 bases, with 13 bases between them. In germline, CDR1 is LGHDT, CDR2 YNNKEL (reference sequence). The sequence was collected from a female donor with early-stage non-small cell lung cancer. The specimen was lung tumor tissue, collected at surgery. J is TRBJ2-1 and V is TRBV3-1; perhaps TRBD2 as D (6 bases). The CDR3 bases are TGTGCCAGCAGCCTGGGAGGAGGGGCCAATGAGCAGTTCTTC. Its translation: CASSLGGGANEQFF.